This is a list of T cell receptor beta chains from one sample in a study of shared clonotypes between healthy human individuals. Sequenced by immunoSEQ multiplex PCR; TCRdb stores in-frame clones only, minus some. The sample has about 2.4 million clones, 93% seen once. Input material: naive CD4+ T cells from PBMCs. Receptors originate from a young man in good health. Some clones in this sample may be carry-over from other donors' samples. The CDR3 runs from the conserved cysteine through the conserved F or W. D genes are given only for firm matches. A row's size may be missing; if present it is once, few, many or a size class.

D: NA
size: NA
J: TRBJ2-5
V: TRBV7-9
DNA: TGTGCCAGCAGTCGAGGGGGGGGAGAGACCCAGTACTTC
CDR3: CASSRGGGETQYF

D: TRBD2
size: NA
J: TRBJ2-5
V: TRBV7-2
DNA: TGTGCCAGCAGCCCCCGCCAGGGGCCGCGGGGGGGAGAGACCCAGTACTTC
CDR3: CASSPRQGPRGGETQYF

D: NA
size: NA
J: TRBJ1-2
V: TRBV4-3
DNA: TGCGCCAGCAGCCAAGATCGAGCGACTTATGGCTACACCTTC
CDR3: CASSQDRATYGYTF

D: NA
size: NA
J: TRBJ1-4
V: TRBV5-4
DNA: TGTGCCAGCAGCTTGGGGGGGCTAGGGGAAAAACTGTTTTTT
CDR3: CASSLGGLGEKLFF

D: NA
size: NA
J: TRBJ1-3
V: TRBV4-2
DNA: TGTGCCAGCAGCCAACTTCCCGGATTTGGAAACACCATATATTTT
CDR3: CASSQLPGFGNTIYF

D: TRBD2
size: NA
J: TRBJ2-1
V: TRBV5-6
DNA: TGTGCCAGCAGCATAGGGACTAGCGGGAGCCCTGTCCCCAGGTTCTTC
CDR3: CASSIGTSGSPVPRFF

D: NA
size: few
J: TRBJ2-2
V: TRBV6-5
DNA: TGTGCCAGCAGCTATACCCTAACCGGGGAGCTGTTTTTT
CDR3: CASSYTLTGELFF

D: TRBD1
size: NA
J: TRBJ2-3
V: TRBV6-5
DNA: TGTGCCAGCACCAAGGACAGGGCTACAGATACGCAGTATTTT
CDR3: CASTKDRATDTQYF

D: NA
size: NA
J: TRBJ2-3
V: TRBV2
DNA: TGTGCCAGCAGTGAAGCACCAGATACGCAGTATTTT
CDR3: CASSEAPDTQYF

D: NA
size: NA
J: TRBJ1-1
V: TRBV5-6
DNA: TGTGCCAGCAGCTTGGGCGGACTGAACACTGAAGCTTTCTTT
CDR3: CASSLGGLNTEAFF

D: TRBD1
size: NA
J: TRBJ1-5
V: TRBV6-5
DNA: TGTGCCAGCAGCCCGGGACAGCGAGGCAATCAGCCCCAGCATTTT
CDR3: CASSPGQRGNQPQHF